These 20 T cell receptor beta chains were sequenced from one sample in a study of beta chain features in type 1 diabetes. Expressed TCRB transcripts were sequenced after all isolated RNA was converted to cDNA. Produced via immunoSEQ multiplex PCR; TCRdb's table is partial and in-frame only. This repertoire shows approximately 470,000 clones, 30% found once; its top ten account for about 0.065%. Sequencing was carried out using naive CD4+ T cells from blood. The receptors were gathered from a man aged 18 to 30 in good health.

The rearrangement joins TRBV27 to TRBJ1-2, with TRBD1 as a possible D gene (6 bases). The length of the CDR3 is 14 residues. Germline loops: CDR1 MNHEY, CDR2 SMNVEV (reference sequence). V lost 6 bases and J lost 6, with 17 bases in between. The CDR3 DNA is TGTGCCAGCAGCTCACCCGGGACACCGAATGGCTACACCTTC. Translating gives CASSSPGTPNGYTF.

The chain recombines TRBV7-9 with TRBJ2-1, with D maybe TRBD2 (5 bases). The V end was cut by 0 bases, the J end by 0 bases, with 9 bases between. The germline V gene encodes CDR1 SEHNR and CDR2 FQNEAQ (reference sequence). CDR3 length: 16 residues. The CDR3 region has the DNA TGTGCCAGCAGCTTAGCGGTGAGCGGCTCCTACAATGAGCAGTTCTTC. Amino acid sequence: CASSLAVSGSYNEQFF.

The chain uses TRBV5-4 and TRBJ2-4; 9 bases line up with TRBD1. The CDR3 covers 15 residues. Looked up from germline, CDR1 is SGHNT and CDR2 is YYREEE (reference sequence). J gave up 8 bases and V 0 bases, and 6 bases lay outside the gene matches. The CDR3 protein is CASSLAGTGQDIQYF. For the CDR3, the DNA is TGTGCCAGCAGCTTGGCCGGGACAGGGCAAGACATTCAGTACTTC. The whole variable domain, filled in from reference TRBV5-4 and TRBJ2-4, reads ETGVTQSPTHLIKTRGQQVTLRCSSQSGHNTVSWYQQALGQGPQFIFQYYREEENGRGNFPPRFSGLQFPNYSSELNVNALELDDSALYLCASSLAGTGQDIQYFGAGTRLSVL.

V and J are TRBV29-1 and TRBJ2-3, with 7 nucleotides matching TRBD2. Germline assignment: CDR1 SQVTM and CDR2 ANQGSEA. V trimming: 6 bases; J trimming: 2 bases; junction bases outside the gene matches: 8. The CDR3 extends over 14 amino acids. This chain's CDR3 is CSVCGRANTDTQYF. Here the CDR3 DNA reads TGCAGCGTCTGTGGGAGGGCCAACACAGATACGCAGTATTTT.

This clone has more than one count but fewer than ten. CDR3: CSGVDRVTYEQYF. DNA of the CDR3: TGCAGCGGCGTAGACAGGGTAACCTACGAGCAGTACTTC. The chain carries TRBV29-1 and TRBJ2-7; TRBD1 agrees at 7 bases. The germline gives CDR1 SQVTM, CDR2 ANQGSEA. J gave up 2 bases and V 7 bases, and 8 bases lay outside the gene matches. The CDR3 has 13 amino acids.

This clone was observed a few times. The V and J genes are TRBV10-3 and TRBJ2-5, with 11 bases that match TRBD2. Germline V lookup: CDR1 ENHRY, CDR2 SYGVKD. The CDR3 is 16 amino acids. V shed 6 bases and J 4 bases; nucleotides not matched to a gene: 10. CDR3 nucleotides: TGTGCCATCAGCCAGACTAGCGGGGCTGTCGGAGAGACCCAGTACTTC. As protein: CAISQTSGAVGETQYF.

The V gene is TRBV30, the J gene TRBJ2-2; unclear D gene. Trimming shortened V by 3 bases and J by 5 bases, and 10 bases separated the two germline ends. The CDR3 is 13 residues long. Germline values: CDR1 GTSNPN, CDR2 SVGIG (reference sequence). The DNA of the CDR3 is TGTGCCTGGAGGCGACGGCGAACCGGGGAGCTGTTTTTT. It codes for CAWRRRRTGELFF.

V and J are TRBV28 and TRBJ1-2; D is ambiguous. V was clipped by 6 bases and J by 3 bases, with 14 bases between them. The CDR3 is 14 amino acids. Germline V CDR1 and CDR2: MDHEN, SYDVKM. The chain's CDR3 is CASSPEVAHYGYTF. CDR3 in DNA: TGTGCCAGCAGCCCTGAGGTGGCGCACTATGGCTACACCTTC.

J is TRBJ2-2 and V is TRBV6-5; TRBD2 is a possible D gene (5 bases). In germline, CDR1 is MNHEY, CDR2 SVGAGI. The CDR3 spans 13 residues. The ends were cut back, 10 bases at V and 6 bases at J, with 15 bases in the middle. As DNA, the CDR3 is TGTGCCACCACGGAACTAGTGTCCGGGGAGCTGTTTTTT. Protein sequence: CATTELVSGELFF.

V gene TRBV30 combines with J gene TRBJ1-2; no clear D. The length of the CDR3 is 14 residues. In germline, CDR1 is GTSNPN, CDR2 SVGIG (reference sequence). Deletions cut 4 bases from V and 2 bases from J, with 14 bases between. The DNA for the CDR3 is TGTGCCTGGAATAAGGTCCCTATCAACTATGGCTACACCTTC. This codes for CAWNKVPINYGYTF.

V gene TRBV15 combines with J gene TRBJ2-7; no reliable D call. V was cut by 4 bases and J by 0 bases, with 7 bases left in between. Germline V gene sequence: CDR1 LNHNV, CDR2 YYDKDF (reference sequence). This CDR3 has 13 residues. In DNA form, the CDR3 reads TGTGCCACCAGCACTAGGAACTCCTACGAGCAGTACTTC. This encodes CATSTRNSYEQYF.

CDR3 nucleotide sequence: TGTGCCACCAGCAGAGATGGCACGGAGAACACTGAAGCTTTCTTT. It specifies CATSRDGTENTEAFF. The chain joins TRBV15 to TRBJ1-1, with no clear D. The CDR3 is made up of 15 amino acids. V lost 0 bases and J 1 base, leaving 9 bases between the germline ends. CDR1 LNHNV and CDR2 YYDKDF come from the germline V gene (reference sequence). The whole variable domain, remainder taken from reference TRBV15 and TRBJ1-1, is DAMVIQNPRYQVTQFGKPVTLSCSQTLNHNVMYWYQQKSSQAPKLLFHYYDKDFNNEADTPDNFQSRRPNTSFCFLDIRSPGLGDTAMYLCATSRDGTENTEAFFGQGTRLTVV.

V and J are TRBV10-3 and TRBJ2-1; D unresolved. Germline V gene lookup returns CDR1 ENHRY and CDR2 SYGVKD. This CDR3 has 12 amino acids. V was pared by 3 bases and J by 7 bases, with 7 bases between. Here the CDR3 reads CAISEGGNEQFF. In DNA, the CDR3 is TGTGCCATCAGTGAAGGCGGTAATGAGCAGTTCTTC.

The chain carries TRBV5-4 and TRBJ2-5, with TRBD1 matching 9 bases. There are 15 residues in the CDR3. CDR1 and CDR2 from the germline V gene are SGHNT and YYREEE (reference sequence). Losses at the gene ends were 0 bases for V and 4 bases for J; bases not matched to a gene: 4. The CDR3 nucleotides are TGTGCCAGCAGCTTGGCGGGACAGGGCGGAGAGACCCAGTACTTC. It translates to CASSLAGQGGETQYF.

In nucleotides, the CDR3 is TGTGCCAGCACCGGGGACGGAAGCTACGAGCAGTACTTC. Protein: CASTGDGSYEQYF. V gene TRBV2 combines with J gene TRBJ2-7; D may be TRBD1 or TRBD2 (5 bases each). This CDR3 region has 13 residues. Germline V gene data show CDR1 as SNHLY and CDR2 as FYNNEI. V shed 7 bases and J shed 3 bases, with 13 bases lying between them.

This clone came up a few times. V and J are TRBV7-2 and TRBJ2-5, with D possibly TRBD2 on 5 matching bases. Between the trimmed V and J ends, which lost 1 base and 7 bases, there was a span of 10 bases. The CDR3 spans 13 residues. CDR1 is SGHTA and CDR2 is FQGNSA in the germline V gene. The CDR3 DNA is TGTGCCAGCAGCTTAGGGGCCAGCGGGACCCAGTACTTC. It specifies CASSLGASGTQYF.

This clone was seen a few times. The chain carries TRBV6-6 and TRBJ2-7; maybe TRBD1 (7 bases). Germline CDR1 MNHNY, CDR2 SVGAGI (reference sequence). Trimming took off 5 bases at V and 6 bases at J, with 14 bases between the two ends. The CDR3 has 13 amino acids. The CDR3 loop is CASSAGQTREQYF. The CDR3 nucleotides read TGTGCCAGCAGTGCGGGACAGACCCGCGAGCAGTACTTC.

V usage is TRBV6-5 and J usage is TRBJ2-5; TRBD2 matches at 8 bases. The CDR3 spans 14 residues. Trimming cost V 7 bases and J 5 bases; bases outside gene matches: 9. CDR1 is MNHEY, CDR2 SVGAGI, per germline. The CDR3 loop reads CASTRLAGGETQYF. The CDR3 DNA sequence: TGTGCCAGCACCCGGCTAGCGGGCGGCGAGACCCAGTACTTC.

This chain links TRBV5-1 with TRBJ2-1, with 10 positions matching TRBD2. The CDR3 is made up of 16 amino acids. After removal of 4 bases from V and 5 bases from J, the junction contained 9 bases not matched to a gene. CDR1 is SGHRS, CDR2 YFSETQ, per germline. The CDR3 reads CASSPRTAGGHNEQFF. CDR3 nucleotide sequence: TGCGCCAGCAGCCCCCGGACAGCGGGAGGGCACAATGAGCAGTTCTTC.

There are a few counts of this clone. V usage is TRBV7-6 and J usage is TRBJ2-2; the match to TRBD1 covers 7 bases. CDR3 length: 16 amino acids. Per the germline V gene, CDR1 is SGHVS and CDR2 is FNYEAQ. The trim removed 4 bases at V and 0 bases at J, leaving 5 bases unmatched. The CDR3 reads CASSYPGTANTGELFF. The CDR3 DNA follows: TGTGCCAGCAGCTACCCCGGGACAGCGAACACCGGGGAGCTGTTTTTT.